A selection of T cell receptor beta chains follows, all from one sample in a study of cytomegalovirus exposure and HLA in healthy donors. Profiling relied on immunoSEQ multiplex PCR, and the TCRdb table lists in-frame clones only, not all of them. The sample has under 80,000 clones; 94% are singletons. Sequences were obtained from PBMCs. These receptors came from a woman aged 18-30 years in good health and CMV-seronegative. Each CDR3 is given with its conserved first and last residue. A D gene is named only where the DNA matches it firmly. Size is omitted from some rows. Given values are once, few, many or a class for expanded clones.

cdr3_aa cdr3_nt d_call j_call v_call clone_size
CASRGGTGELFF TGTGCCAGCAGAGGGGGCACCGGGGAGCTGTTTTTT - TRBJ2-2 TRBV21-1 -
CASSGGQNSPLHF TGTGCCAGCAGCGGCGGGCAAAATTCACCCCTCCACTTT - TRBJ1-6 TRBV9 once
CAWTTATGELFF TGTGCCTGGACCACAGCCACCGGGGAGCTGTTTTTT - TRBJ2-2 TRBV30 -
CSVDMSGRETQYF TGCAGCGTTGATATGTCGGGAAGGGAGACCCAGTACTTC - TRBJ2-5 TRBV29-1 once
CASSPFSGGYTF TGTGCCAGCAGCCCGTTTTCAGGGGGCTACACCTTC - TRBJ1-2 TRBV7-9 -
CASRLGSDRNYNSPLHF TGTGCCAGCAGACTAGGCTCGGACAGAAACTATAATTCACCCCTCCACTTT - TRBJ1-6 TRBV5-6 -
CASRSGQGNEKLFF TGTGCCAGCAGGTCAGGGCAGGGCAATGAAAAACTGTTTTTT - TRBJ1-4 TRBV28 -
CASSSPTGTGGGHNYGYTF TGCGCCAGCAGCTCCCCCACCGGGACAGGGGGTGGCCATAACTATGGCTACACCTTC TRBD1 TRBJ1-2 TRBV5-1 few
CASSEKGGSGNTIYF TGTGCCAGCAGTGAAAAAGGAGGGTCTGGAAACACCATATATTTT - TRBJ1-3 TRBV2 -
CAISESSLDQPQHF TGTGCCATCAGTGAGTCCAGTCTCGATCAGCCCCAGCATTTT - TRBJ1-5 TRBV10-3 once
CASSLAGGYEQYF TGTGCCAGCTCTCTCGCCGGGGGCTACGAGCAGTACTTC - TRBJ2-7 TRBV18 -
CAWNQGSGANVLTF TGTGCCTGGAACCAGGGTTCTGGGGCCAACGTCCTGACTTTC - TRBJ2-6 TRBV30 -
CASSLSSGAYNEQFF TGTGCCAGCAGCTTAAGTAGCGGGGCCTACAATGAGCAGTTCTTC TRBD2 TRBJ2-1 TRBV7-9 -
CASRQDQETQYF TGTGCCAGCAGACAGGACCAAGAGACCCAGTACTTC - TRBJ2-5 TRBV7-6 -
CASSLVAGGNNEQFF TGTGCCAGCAGCTTAGTAGCGGGAGGGAACAATGAGCAGTTCTTC TRBD2 TRBJ2-1 TRBV7-6 -
CSVEERQETQYF TGCAGCGTTGAAGAGCGCCAAGAGACCCAGTACTTC - TRBJ2-5 TRBV29-1 once
CASSYSPERQETQYF TGTGCCAGCAGTTACTCGCCTGAGCGGCAAGAGACCCAGTACTTC - TRBJ2-5 TRBV6-5 -
CASRQGGGETQYF TGTGCCAGTAGGCAGGGGGGTGGGGAGACCCAGTACTTC - TRBJ2-5 TRBV19 -
CASSLATHRAAPYF TGTGCCAGCAGCTTGGCCACCCACAGGGCGGCGCCGTACTTC - TRBJ2-7 TRBV5-4 -
CASSQANFGRYTGELFF TGCGCCAGCAGCCAAGCAAATTTCGGCAGGTACACCGGGGAGCTGTTTTTT - TRBJ2-2 TRBV4-1 -
CASSLNGGEGEQFF TGTGCCAGCAGCTTAAATGGCGGGGAGGGTGAGCAGTTCTTC TRBD2 TRBJ2-1 TRBV7-9 -
CASSPSGTVYEQYF TGTGCCAGCAGCCCTAGCGGTACCGTTTACGAGCAGTACTTC TRBD2 TRBJ2-7 TRBV7-6 once